This section outlines one TCR beta chain sequence together with its context. Its recognized antigen is unknown. Base qualities were left out, and no much larger clone turns up one base away. Preparation of the library involved PCR. The sequencer was an Illumina HiSeq 2500. TCR library preparation used molecular barcoding, with unique molecular identifiers applied to normalize quantification of the TCRbeta repertoire. TCRdb itself trimmed the public reads at Q25 with fastp, ran MiXCR and retained productive beta chains. Rows matching on CDR3 protein sequence are summarized as one entry with the most common DNA and genes. This sample has about 540,000 distinct CDR3 sequences in its table, and approximately 16% of those were observed once. In total, the top ten clones hold less than 4% of the sample. The data were taken from a study of T-cell reconstitution after alpha-beta-depleted transplantation in children (dated by TCRdb to the mid-2010s). Looking at the study overall: Using TCR repertoire profiling, the study quantitatively followed how T-cell immune reconstitution unfolded in children after TCRalphabeta/CD19-depleted allogeneic hematopoietic cell transplantation.

The germline V gene yields LGHNA for CDR1 and YNFKEQ for CDR2. Its CDR3 holds 15 amino acids, cysteine through phenylalanine. CDR3 DNA is the only sequence kept; it has 45 bases, read in frame from the first base. V and J are trimmed by 0 bases and 4 bases, and the gene matches miss 3 bases of the junction. The origin of this receptor is a human donor who donated a stem cell graft to a child with acute lymphoblastic leukemia. Sample: PBMCs from the stem cell graft donor, taken from the stem cell graft. This sequence uses TRBV4-2 and TRBJ2-3; a stretch of 8 junction bases matches TRBD1. In nucleotide form, the sequence is TGTGCCAGCAGCCAAGACAGGGGGCGCTCAGATACGCAGTATTTT. Its protein is CASSQDRGRSDTQYF.